These 7 T cell receptor beta chains were sequenced from one sample in a study of CD8 T cells in ankylosing spondylitis. General study points: Characteristic of ankylosing spondylitis blood, it appeared, was a TCR beta motif comprising roughly 8 highly homologous variants.

MiXCR, applied by TCRdb to the 5' RACE reads, yields one record per CDR3 protein. The repertoire holds about 800,000 distinct CDR3 sequences, with 12% as singletons. The antigens of these receptors remain unknown. Sample: blood, either unsorted or a sorted T cell fraction (not recorded which). The source is a male donor with ankylosing spondylitis.

This chain joins TRBV4-2 and TRBJ1-3; perhaps TRBD1 as D (6 bases). Trimming took 1 base from V and 0 from J, leaving 10 bases between them. CDR3 size: 16 residues. CDR1 and CDR2 from the germline V gene are LGHNA and YNFKEQ. The CDR3 DNA sequence: TGTGCCAGCAGCCAAGGCGGGGGCCACTCTGGAAACACCATATATTTT. Protein sequence: CASSQGGGHSGNTIYF.

The chain carries TRBV20-1 and TRBJ2-2; TRBD1 aligns across 7 bases. Germline V gene data show CDR1 as DFQATT and CDR2 as SNEGSKA (reference sequence). CDR3 length equals 14 residues. Germline trimming cut 6 bases from V and 2 bases from J; bases unmatched to any gene: 6. CDR3 nucleotides: TGCAGTGCCACCGACAGGGTTAACACCGGGGAGCTGTTTTTT. Amino acids: CSATDRVNTGELFF.

The chain's CDR3 is CSAVRDRGGEQYF. CDR3 in DNA: TGCAGTGCTGTCCGGGACAGGGGCGGAGAGCAGTACTTC. This chain joins TRBV20-1 and TRBJ2-7, with 10 positions matching TRBD1. The V gene end was trimmed by 5 bases and the J gene end by 7 bases; junction bases not matched to a gene: 8. Germline V gene data show CDR1 as DFQATT and CDR2 as SNEGSKA (reference sequence). This CDR3 is 13 amino acids long.

The table lists this clonotype with a few counts. The chain joins TRBV6-4 to TRBJ2-2; no reliable D call. Germline V lookup: CDR1 MRHNA, CDR2 SNTAGT. The CDR3 is made up of 13 amino acids. V was shortened by 3 bases and J by 6 bases, with 8 bases between the two germline ends. The CDR3 nucleotides read TGTGCCAGCAGTGATACAGAGGCCGGGGAGCTGTTTTTT. Its translation: CASSDTEAGELFF.

This clonotype showed up many times. The chain recombines TRBV5-1 with TRBJ1-1; 8 positions agree with TRBD1. The CDR3 totals 14 residues. Trimming at V came to 1 base and at J to 4 bases, leaving 3 bases not matched to a gene. From germline, CDR1 is SGHRS and CDR2 YFSETQ. The CDR3 protein is CASSLQQGATEAFF. The DNA for the CDR3 is TGCGCCAGCAGCTTGCAGCAGGGGGCCACTGAAGCTTTCTTT.

The sample holds a few counts of this clonotype. V usage is TRBV6-1 and J usage is TRBJ1-2; the D is unclear. V lost 7 bases, J lost 4 bases, and 10 bases lay in between. The CDR3 runs to 12 residues. Germline V gene lookup returns CDR1 MNHNS and CDR2 SASEGT. The CDR3: CASTVSSYGYTF. CDR3 nucleotides: TGTGCCAGCACCGTTAGCAGCTATGGCTACACCTTC.

In this sample, this clonotype turned up a few times. V and J are TRBV9 and TRBJ2-3; no definite D call. Trimming cost V 0 bases and J 2 bases, with 13 bases left between them. This CDR3 region has 16 residues. Germline V gene lookup returns CDR1 SGDLS and CDR2 YYNGEE. The DNA for the CDR3 is TGTGCCAGCAGCGTAGATCCCTTAGCCTACACAGATACGCAGTATTTT. Amino acid sequence: CASSVDPLAYTDTQYF.